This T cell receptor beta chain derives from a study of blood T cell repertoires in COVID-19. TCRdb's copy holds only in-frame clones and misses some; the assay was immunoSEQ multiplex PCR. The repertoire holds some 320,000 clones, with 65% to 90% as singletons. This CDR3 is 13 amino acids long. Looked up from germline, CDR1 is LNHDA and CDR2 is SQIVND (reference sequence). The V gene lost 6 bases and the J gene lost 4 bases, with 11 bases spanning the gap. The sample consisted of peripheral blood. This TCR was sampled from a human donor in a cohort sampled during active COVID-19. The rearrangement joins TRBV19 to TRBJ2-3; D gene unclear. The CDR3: CASSVGAADTQYF. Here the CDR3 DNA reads TGTGCCAGTAGCGTCGGTGCGGCAGATACGCAGTATTTT.